The 17 T cell receptor beta chains in this list originate from one sample, sequenced in a study of post-analysis software for immune sequencing data. Study observations and caveats: There were five or six TRBV segments more frequent in patients than controls, and TRBV5-6, TRBV5-1 and TRBV20-1 were among them.

Libraries were made from TCR beta cDNA, and they carried unique molecular identifiers. TCRdb independently ran MiXCR on the PCR reads; one entry per CDR3 protein. The sample consists of a few hundred thousand distinct CDR3 sequences, around 34% of them appearing once. What these receptors recognize is not known. The sequencing sample was made of blood. All receptors come from a girl aged 10 to 17 with multiple sclerosis.

This clonotype was counted ten times or more. The chain recombines TRBV15 with TRBJ2-5; 9 bases are shared with TRBD2. CDR3 length: 17 residues. Germline CDR1 is LNHNV and CDR2 is YYDKDF (reference sequence). V lost 0 bases, J lost 2 bases, and 7 bases stayed unmatched. CDR3 DNA sequence: TGTGCCACCAGCAGAGATCGGACAGCGGGAGGTCAAGAGACCCAGTACTTC. Its translation: CATSRDRTAGGQETQYF. Complete variable domain (other parts from reference TRBV15 and TRBJ2-5): DAMVIQNPRYQVTQFGKPVTLSCSQTLNHNVMYWYQQKSSQAPKLLFHYYDKDFNNEADTPDNFQSRRPNTSFCFLDIRSPGLGDTAMYLCATSRDRTAGGQETQYFGPGTRLLVL.

This sequence joins TRBV12-3 or TRBV12-4 and TRBJ2-7, with 10 bases lining up with TRBD1. Losses at the gene ends were 9 bases for V and 0 bases for J; bases not matched to a gene: 2. The CDR3 is 13 amino acids. This chain's CDR3 is CASRTGGSYEQYF. The CDR3 DNA is TGTGCCAGTAGGACAGGGGGCTCCTACGAGCAGTACTTC.

This clonotype was observed many times. The genes are TRBV6-6 and TRBJ2-7; 10 bases agree with TRBD2. The V gene's germline CDR1 is MNHNY and CDR2 SVGAGI (reference sequence). Trimming at V came to 0 bases and at J to 3 bases, leaving 5 bases not matched to a gene. This CDR3 spans 16 amino acids. CDR3 protein: CASSYSGVAGGYEQYF. The DNA of the CDR3 is TGTGCCAGCAGTTACTCAGGGGTAGCGGGGGGCTACGAGCAGTACTTC.

This chain joins TRBV7-3 and TRBJ1-1; D might be TRBD1 (6 bases). This CDR3 region has 13 residues. The germline gives CDR1 SGHTA, CDR2 FQGTGA. V gave up 5 bases and J gave up 10 bases, with 17 bases separating them. The CDR3: CASSPSAGELAFF. The DNA of the CDR3 is TGTGCCAGCAGCCCATCAGCAGGGGAGCTAGCTTTCTTT.

The V and J genes are TRBV4-2 and TRBJ2-5; D unclear. Germline assignment: CDR1 LGHNA and CDR2 YNFKEQ. This CDR3 spans 15 amino acids. V was clipped by 0 bases and J by 5 bases, with 13 bases between them. The CDR3 here is CASSQDQKGMETQYF. DNA of the CDR3: TGTGCCAGCAGCCAAGATCAGAAAGGGATGGAGACCCAGTACTTC.

This chain's CDR3 is CASSLVTGYTEAFF. CDR3 coding DNA: TGTGCCAGCAGCCTAGTCACAGGGTACACTGAAGCTTTCTTT. The chain employs TRBV14 and TRBJ1-1, with D possibly TRBD1 on 6 matching bases. This CDR3 has 14 amino acids. Trimming removed 4 bases at V and 3 bases at J, with 12 bases between. Looked up from germline, CDR1 is SGHDN and CDR2 is FVKESK. The full variable domain, with the rest looked up from reference TRBV14 and TRBJ1-1, is EAGVTQFPSHSVIEKGQTVTLRCDPISGHDNLYWYRRVMGKEIKFLLHFVKESKQDESGMPNNRFLAERTGGTYSTLKVQPAELEDSGVYFCASSLVTGYTEAFFGQGTRLTVV.

This clonotype has at least ten counts. The V and J genes are TRBV6-2 or TRBV6-3 and TRBJ2-5; TRBD2 is a possible D gene (6 bases). From germline, CDR1 is MNHEY and CDR2 SVGEGT. This CDR3 is built from 14 residues. V was trimmed by 4 bases and J by 1 base, leaving 10 bases between them. The CDR3 DNA sequence: TGTGCCAGCAGTTCGGAGGGAATCCAAGAGACCCAGTACTTC. The encoded protein is CASSSEGIQETQYF.

By frequency in the sample, this clonotype is medium-sized. The chain combines TRBV20-1 with TRBJ2-1, with a possible D match to TRBD2 (5 bases). The V gene lost 5 bases and the J gene lost 0 bases, with 17 bases spanning the gap. CDR1 is DFQATT and CDR2 is SNEGSKA in the germline V gene (reference sequence). This CDR3 contains 16 residues. CDR3 in amino acids: CSAVPRAVSSYNEQFF. CDR3 nucleotides: TGCAGTGCTGTCCCCCGAGCGGTTAGCTCCTACAATGAGCAGTTCTTC.

This clonotype was recorded many times. The rearrangement links TRBV6-5 to TRBJ2-3, with D hard to call. In germline, CDR1 is MNHEY, CDR2 SVGAGI. The germline V and J ends were trimmed by 0 bases and 6 bases, with 13 bases remaining between them. There are 15 residues in the CDR3. The CDR3 bases are TGTGCCAGCAGTTACTCCGTGTCCGAGCTGGATACGCAGTATTTT. Its translation is CASSYSVSELDTQYF.

The sample holds many counts of this clonotype. V and J are TRBV4-2 and TRBJ2-3, with D unclear. The germline V gene encodes CDR1 LGHNA and CDR2 YNFKEQ. V was shortened by 3 bases and J by 5 bases, with 15 bases between the two germline ends. The CDR3 spans 15 residues. The CDR3 loop is CASSHTPDLGDTQYF. The CDR3 DNA reads as TGTGCCAGCAGCCACACCCCAGATCTCGGAGATACGCAGTATTTT.

Turning to this clonotype: One end of the junction is discordant with germline, which a read error may explain. The chain has TRBV28 and TRBJ1-2; D might be TRBD1 (6 bases). This CDR3 spans 16 amino acids. Germline V gives CDR1 MDHEN, CDR2 SYDVKM. This chain's CDR3 is CVSSLQTTGFNYDYTF. The CDR3 nucleotides are TGTGTCAGCAGTTTGCAGACTACAGGGTTCAACTATGACTACACCTTC.

This clonotype was seen many times. This CDR3 is CASSFSGRHEQFF. CDR3 in DNA: TGTGCCAGCAGTTTCAGCGGGAGGCATGAGCAGTTCTTC. The J gene is TRBJ2-1, the V gene TRBV12-3 or TRBV12-4, with 9 bases fitting TRBD2. Trimming cost V 3 bases and J 8 bases; bases outside gene matches: 2. This CDR3 comprises 13 residues.

In regard to this clonotype: A much larger clone sits a single nucleotide away, making a read error possible. This chain connects TRBV2 to TRBJ1-6; no reliable D call. V lost 8 bases and J lost 7, with 9 bases in between. The CDR3 is made up of 12 amino acids. Germline CDR1 reads SNHLY; CDR2 reads FYNNEI. CDR3 residues: CASAARNSPLHF. CDR3 DNA sequence: TGTGCCAGCGCCGCCAGGAATTCACCCCTCCACTTT.

This clonotype was detected only once. One junction end disagrees with the germline gene, perhaps due to a read error. This rearrangement joins TRBV7-8 to TRBJ2-5, with D unclear. CDR1 and CDR2 (germline): SGHVS, FQNEAQ. The CDR3 consists of 15 residues. CDR3 sequence (DNA): TGTGCCAGCAGCCGCCTGGGTCTGCGGCAAGGGACCCAGTACTTC. Amino acid sequence: CASSRLGLRQGTQYF.

This clonotype was detected ten times or more. The chain uses TRBV7-2 and TRBJ2-5; 8 nucleotides line up with TRBD2. The J segment lost 4 bases and the V segment lost 1 base, leaving 8 bases of the junction unmatched. CDR3 size: 16 residues. The germline gives CDR1 SGHTA, CDR2 FQGNSA. This CDR3 is CASSLGWAGGLETQYF. The CDR3 DNA is TGTGCCAGCAGCTTAGGATGGGCGGGGGGATTAGAGACCCAGTACTTC.

The chain carries TRBV5-6 and TRBJ2-1, with a tentative D call TRBD1 (6 bases). V was pared by 1 base and J by 8 bases, with 13 bases between. The CDR3 consists of 14 residues. Germline assignment: CDR1 SGHDT and CDR2 YYEEEE. CDR3 bases: TGTGCCAGCAGCTTGCAGTGGGGGCAAGATGAGCAGTTCTTC. Translating it yields CASSLQWGQDEQFF.

In its sample, this clonotype was seen many times. The chain has TRBV5-5 and TRBJ2-1, with TRBD2 matching 12 bases. Looked up from germline, CDR1 is SGHKS and CDR2 is YYEKEE (reference sequence). V shed 0 bases, J shed 1 base, and the junction held 5 bases outside the gene matches. CDR3 length: 18 amino acids. The CDR3 loop reads CASSLVLAGGFSYNEQFF. The CDR3 DNA reads TGTGCCAGCAGCTTGGTACTAGCGGGAGGTTTTTCCTACAATGAGCAGTTCTTC.